These 23 T cell receptor beta chains were all obtained from the same sample, sequenced in a study of blood T cell repertoires in COVID-19. Clones were read by immunoSEQ multiplex PCR, and TCRdb kept only the in-frame ones, dropping some. The sample has about 250,000 clones, approximately 83% seen once; the top ten hold around 25%. Input material: peripheral blood. These receptors all come from a man between 35 and 55 years old with acute or convalescent COVID-19.

The chain recombines TRBV30 with TRBJ2-7; no firm D call. V was pared by 2 bases and J by 2 bases, with 7 bases between. The V gene's germline CDR1 is GTSNPN and CDR2 SVGIG (reference sequence). The CDR3 sequence is 12 residues long. The chain's CDR3 is CAWSRVPYEQYF. CDR3 nucleotides: TGTGCCTGGAGTCGTGTCCCCTACGAGCAGTACTTC. Complete variable domain (other parts from reference TRBV30 and TRBJ2-7): SQTIHQWPATLVQPVGSPLSLECTVEGTSNPNLYWYRQAAGRGLQLLFYSVGIGQISSEVPQNLSASRPQDRQFILSSKKLLLSDSGFYLCAWSRVPYEQYFGPGTRLTVT.

The genes are TRBV11-2 and TRBJ2-5, with 7 bases fitting TRBD1. The CDR3 is 15 amino acids. Germline CDR1 and CDR2: SGHAT and FQNNGV. Trimming removed 1 base from V and 8 bases from J; junction bases left unmatched: 10. DNA of the CDR3: TGTGCCAGCAGCTTAGGGGACAGAGTTCTGGAAACCCAGTACTTC. As protein: CASSLGDRVLETQYF.

The chain links TRBV3-1 (or the pseudogene TRBV3-2) to TRBJ1-5; tentative D call: TRBD1 (6 bases). The CDR3 sequence is 14 residues long. Germline assignment: CDR1 LGHDT and CDR2 YNNKEL (reference sequence). V gave up 1 base and J gave up 8 bases, with 12 bases separating them. The CDR3 sequence is CASSQGTAVEPQHF. As DNA, the CDR3 is TGTGCCAGCAGCCAAGGGACAGCGGTCGAGCCCCAGCATTTT.

This clone was picked up a small number of times. The chain uses TRBV29-1 and TRBJ2-1; D is possibly TRBD1 (5 bases). Germline lookup yields CDR1 SQVTM and CDR2 ANQGSEA. Trimming removed 3 bases from V and 6 bases from J, with 9 bases in between. This CDR3 contains 12 residues. CDR3 protein: CSVDMQGNEQFF. The CDR3 nucleotides read TGCAGCGTTGATATGCAGGGCAATGAGCAGTTCTTC.

V usage is TRBV5-4 and J usage is TRBJ2-7; TRBD2 matches 9 bases. The ends lost 0 bases at V and 3 bases at J; junction bases unmatched: 4. Germline V gene data show CDR1 as SGHNT and CDR2 as YYREEE (reference sequence). The CDR3 sequence is 15 residues long. The CDR3 region has the DNA TGTGCCAGCAGCTTGGCGGCGGGAGGGAACTACGAGCAGTACTTC. It codes for CASSLAAGGNYEQYF.

The chain links TRBV2 to TRBJ2-2; D gene uncertain. The V gene's germline CDR1 is SNHLY and CDR2 FYNNEI. Trimming shortened V by 0 bases and J by 7 bases, and 9 bases separated the two germline ends. The CDR3 totals 14 residues. CDR3 DNA sequence: TGTGCCAGCAGTGAAGCGTCAGCGATCGGGGAGCTGTTTTTT. Its translation is CASSEASAIGELFF.

J is TRBJ2-1 and V is TRBV7-3; TRBD2 matches at 7 bases. Germline V gives CDR1 SGHTA, CDR2 FQGTGA. CDR3 length equals 17 residues. Trimming at V came to 3 bases and at J to 9 bases, leaving 17 bases not matched to a gene. CDR3 protein: CASSFSAGPSGVGEQFF. The CDR3 DNA sequence: TGTGCCAGCAGCTTCTCCGCCGGGCCCAGCGGGGTCGGTGAGCAGTTCTTC.

This clone was picked up one time. This chain joins TRBV7-9 and TRBJ2-1; perhaps TRBD2 as D (6 bases). The CDR3 runs 15 residues. Germline V gene lookup returns CDR1 SEHNR and CDR2 FQNEAQ (reference sequence). Trimming left V 7 bases short and J 0 bases short, with 13 bases between. Here the CDR3 DNA reads TGTGCCAGCACCTACGGGCGGGACTCCTACAATGAGCAGTTCTTC. Translating it yields CASTYGRDSYNEQFF.

The rearrangement joins TRBV11-3 to TRBJ2-1; D call uncertain. V was clipped by 0 bases and J by 6 bases, with 9 bases between them. CDR1 and CDR2 (germline): SGHNT, YENEEA. There are 14 residues in the CDR3. The CDR3: CASSLDQQSNEQFF. The CDR3 region has the DNA TGTGCCAGCAGCTTAGATCAACAGTCCAATGAGCAGTTCTTC.

The chain couples TRBV10-1 to TRBJ2-3; 10 bases fit TRBD2. Germline-derived CDR1 and CDR2 are WNHNN and SYGVQD (reference sequence). Trimming removed 5 bases from V and 2 bases from J; junction bases left unmatched: 4. The CDR3 length is 15 residues. Here the CDR3 DNA reads TGCGCCAGCAGTCCTAGCGGGAGTCACACAGATACGCAGTATTTT. Amino acid sequence: CASSPSGSHTDTQYF.

This sequence joins TRBV27 and TRBJ1-6, with D perhaps matching TRBD1 (6 bases). This CDR3 comprises 18 residues. The V gene's germline CDR1 is MNHEY and CDR2 SMNVEV (reference sequence). Trimming took off 7 bases at V and 0 bases at J, with 19 bases between the two ends. The CDR3 loop reads CASKSGAGGSSYNSPLHF. CDR3 DNA: TGTGCCAGCAAATCAGGGGCGGGGGGTAGCTCCTATAATTCACCCCTCCACTTT.

The chain carries TRBV5-8 and TRBJ2-4; D perhaps matches TRBD1 (6 bases). CDR3 length: 14 residues. Between the trimmed V and J ends, which lost 0 bases and 9 bases, there was a span of 13 bases. In germline, CDR1 is SGHTS, CDR2 YDEGEE. CDR3 nucleotides: TGTGCCAGCAGCTTGGGGACAGTGTCGTCCATTCAGTACTTC. It specifies CASSLGTVSSIQYF.

This chain uses TRBV7-8 with TRBJ1-1; TRBD1 agrees at 8 bases. The CDR3 sequence is 16 residues long. J gave up 11 bases and V 5 bases, and 19 bases lay outside the gene matches. Germline CDR1 reads SGHVS; CDR2 reads FQNEAQ. The CDR3 protein is CASSLNRDRSPKGAFF. DNA of the CDR3: TGTGCCAGCAGCCTAAACCGGGACAGGAGTCCTAAGGGGGCTTTCTTT.

The V gene is TRBV29-1, the J gene TRBJ1-5, with D possibly matching TRBD1 (5 bases). The CDR3 is 14 residues long. Between the trimmed V and J ends, which lost 8 bases and 2 bases, there was a span of 16 bases. Germline V gives CDR1 SQVTM, CDR2 ANQGSEA. This chain's CDR3 is CSRGGGDGNQPQHF. The CDR3 DNA reads TGCAGCCGCGGTGGAGGGGATGGCAATCAGCCCCAGCATTTT.

The gene calls are TRBV6-6 and TRBJ2-6; D is possibly TRBD2 (7 bases). The V gene lost 6 bases and the J gene lost 0 bases, with 21 bases spanning the gap. This CDR3 has 19 amino acids. Germline-derived CDR1 and CDR2 are MNHNY and SVGAGI (reference sequence). The CDR3 DNA is TGTGCCAGCAGCTTCCTAGGGGGGGCCAATCCCTCTGGGGCCAACGTCCTGACTTTC. As protein: CASSFLGGANPSGANVLTF.

This chain joins TRBV5-5 and TRBJ2-2, with TRBD2 matching over 7 bases. The J segment lost 6 bases and the V segment lost 4 bases, leaving 12 bases of the junction unmatched. Germline lookup yields CDR1 SGHKS and CDR2 YYEKEE (reference sequence). This CDR3 is 16 amino acids long. DNA of the CDR3: TGTGCCAGCAGCCCGGCTGGCGGGAGACTCTCCGGGGAGCTGTTTTTT. Protein: CASSPAGGRLSGELFF.

The chain couples TRBV18 to TRBJ1-1; maybe TRBD1 (5 bases). CDR1 is KGHSH and CDR2 is LQKENI in the germline V gene. The CDR3 loop spans 14 amino acids. With 2 bases removed from V and 6 bases from J, the gap between germline ends came to 13 bases. CDR3 residues: CASSPNGRGSEAFF. The CDR3 nucleotides read TGTGCCAGCTCACCAAACGGAAGGGGATCTGAAGCTTTCTTT.

The gene calls are TRBV6-2 or TRBV6-3 and TRBJ1-5; D remains ambiguous. In germline, CDR1 is MNHEY, CDR2 SVGEGT. V was clipped by 5 bases and J by 3 bases, with 20 bases between them. The CDR3 runs to 17 residues. CDR3 protein: CASSTTATGSDNQPQHF. CDR3 nucleotides: TGTGCCAGCAGTACAACGGCAACGGGATCTGACAATCAGCCCCAGCATTTT.

The chain uses TRBV28 and TRBJ2-3, with D perhaps matching TRBD2 (6 bases). The CDR3 loop spans 15 amino acids. The germline V gene encodes CDR1 MDHEN and CDR2 SYDVKM. The V and J ends lost 5 bases and 3 bases respectively, with 15 bases between them. The CDR3 sequence: CASSPLGGPTDTQYF. CDR3 DNA: TGTGCCAGCAGTCCCCTAGGAGGGCCGACAGATACGCAGTATTTT.

V is TRBV19 and J is TRBJ2-6; unclear D gene. Trimming pared 10 bases from V and 0 bases from J, leaving 7 bases between. This CDR3 has 13 residues. The germline CDR1 and CDR2 sequences are LNHDA and SQIVND (reference sequence). As DNA, the CDR3 is TGTGCCACTGAGAGCTCTGGGGCCAACGTCCTGACTTTC. This encodes CATESSGANVLTF.

The V gene is TRBV27, the J gene TRBJ1-2; D uncertain. Trimming pared 5 bases from V and 11 bases from J, leaving 15 bases between. The CDR3 has 12 residues. The germline gives CDR1 MNHEY, CDR2 SMNVEV (reference sequence). CDR3 residues: CASSPRSPVYTF. The CDR3 DNA follows: TGTGCCAGCAGTCCACGGAGTCCAGTTTACACCTTC.

The CDR3 is CASSFMALTEAFF. The CDR3 DNA reads as TGTGCCAGCAGTTTCATGGCCCTCACTGAAGCTTTCTTT. The V and J genes are TRBV12-3 or TRBV12-4 and TRBJ1-1; the D is unclear. This CDR3 has 13 residues. Trimming took 3 bases from V and 4 from J, leaving 9 bases between them.

The chain carries TRBV5-1 and TRBJ1-2; 9 bases are shared with TRBD1. Trimming cost V 4 bases and J 8 bases; bases outside gene matches: 12. The CDR3 is 15 amino acids. Germline loops: CDR1 SGHRS, CDR2 YFSETQ. The CDR3 is CASSPEGGQGSGYTF. In DNA form, the CDR3 reads TGCGCCAGCAGCCCGGAAGGAGGACAGGGGAGCGGCTACACCTTC.